A selection of T cell receptor beta chains follows, all from one sample in a study of vaccination and CD4 T cells after COVID-19. TCRdb called the PCR reads again in MiXCR, with one record for every CDR3 protein. The profile shows fewer than 25,000 distinct CDR3 sequences, under 40% of them singletons. Their cognate antigens are unknown. The material was CD4+ T cells from blood, cultured in vitro, obtained about 7 months after SARS-CoV-2 vaccination. The receptors were gathered from a human donor who had recovered from COVID-19. Each CDR3 is given without its conserved first and last residue.

V	J	CDR3
TRBV7-3	TRBJ1-6	ASSFSRDSPLH
TRBV7-2	TRBJ2-5	ASSPRQNQETQY
TRBV7-9	TRBJ2-7	ASSLGPGTPGYEQY
TRBV20-1	TRBJ2-7	SARDGITYEQY
TRBV14	TRBJ1-6	ASRRTVNNSPLH
TRBV7-8	TRBJ2-3	ASSLFGSADTQY
TRBV7-2	TRBJ2-3	ASSTLRGDTQY
TRBV7-3	TRBJ2-5	ASSPGTSGSKTQY
TRBV7-2	TRBJ2-3	ASSYGRTDTQY
TRBV7-6	TRBJ2-3	ASSSNSGRLTDTQY
TRBV7-9	TRBJ2-7	ASSSSREWKQY
TRBV7-8	TRBJ2-5	ASSLGGLETQY
TRBV6-1	TRBJ1-1	ATSTGGESTEAF
TRBV20-1	TRBJ1-2	SASRGGGYT
TRBV14	TRBJ1-6	ASSQLGRLNSPLH
TRBV20-1	TRBJ1-1	SAKTRGPANPNTEAF
TRBV5-4	TRBJ2-5	ASSLGLAQETQY
TRBV6-1	TRBJ2-3	ASMGKLSSTDTQY
TRBV28	TRBJ2-5	ASSSRQGLRETQY
TRBV20-1	TRBJ2-5	SARDPQRETQY
TRBV28	TRBJ2-7	ASIKLAQSYEQY
TRBV9	TRBJ1-2	ASSANNYGYT
TRBV7-9	TRBJ2-1	ASSLYGGPSYNEQF
TRBV19	TRBJ2-5	ASSLDREETQY
TRBV4-3	TRBJ2-1	ASSQDRWTLSGNEQF
TRBV5-8	TRBJ1-6	ASSLQRGPNSPLH
TRBV7-2	TRBJ2-7	ASSKPPSGYEQY
TRBV20-1	TRBJ2-3	SARGTSGYADTQY
TRBV15	TRBJ1-6	ATSRDYLGGNSPLH
TRBV4-3	TRBJ2-3	ASSQDATMNTDTRY
TRBV4-1	TRBJ1-5	ASSQVDMGMSAGQPQH
TRBV6-1	TRBJ2-7	ASRRAGPYEQY
TRBV20-1	TRBJ1-1	SARDDRGHTEAF
TRBV6-2/TRBV6-3	TRBJ1-5	ASRRETRTSNQPQH
TRBV7-2	TRBJ1-3	ASSFRQRNTIY
TRBV5-4	TRBJ2-7	ASSLGQSSYEQY
TRBV24-1	TRBJ2-5	ATSDSQGSTETQY
TRBV6-5	TRBJ1-2	ASSYDRQNYGYT
TRBV19	TRBJ2-1	ASSRLAGGPPYNEQF
TRBV7-9	TRBJ1-1	ASSLGFTGGPTEAF
TRBV10-3	TRBJ2-3	AISESMADTQY
TRBV20-1	TRBJ2-1	SATSAVSSSYNEQF
TRBV7-9	TRBJ2-5	ASSPSAGETQY
TRBV28	TRBJ2-5	ASSLEGAPIETQY
TRBV18	TRBJ1-2	ASSEDRNYGYT
TRBV19	TRBJ2-3	ASSVGDTQY
TRBV20-1	TRBJ2-7	SARDGLASYEQY
TRBV7-2	TRBJ2-1	ASSASGLAGGNEQF
TRBV24-1	TRBJ2-7	ATSEPGSYEQY
TRBV6-1	TRBJ1-1	ASSEEDGNTEAF
TRBV5-4	TRBJ2-5	ASSQGQGITRETQY
TRBV15	TRBJ1-6	ATRDGTESSYNSPLH
TRBV4-1	TRBJ1-2	ASSQDPKGSGYT
TRBV15	TRBJ2-1	ATSRDPSREQF